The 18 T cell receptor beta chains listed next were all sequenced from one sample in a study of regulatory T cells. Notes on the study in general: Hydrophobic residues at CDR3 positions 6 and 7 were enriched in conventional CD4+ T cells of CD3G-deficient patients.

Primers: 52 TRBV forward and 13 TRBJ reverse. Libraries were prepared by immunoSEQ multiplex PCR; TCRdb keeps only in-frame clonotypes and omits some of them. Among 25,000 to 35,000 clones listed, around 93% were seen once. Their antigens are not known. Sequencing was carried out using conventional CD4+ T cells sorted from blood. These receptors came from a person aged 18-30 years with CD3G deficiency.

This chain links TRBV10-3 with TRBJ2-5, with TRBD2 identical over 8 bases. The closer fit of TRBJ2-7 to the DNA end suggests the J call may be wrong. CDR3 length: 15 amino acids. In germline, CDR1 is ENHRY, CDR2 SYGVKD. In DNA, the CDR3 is TGTGCCATCAGGGAAGGGCGGGAGGACATGGCCGAGCAGTACTTC. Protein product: CAIREGREDMAEQYF.

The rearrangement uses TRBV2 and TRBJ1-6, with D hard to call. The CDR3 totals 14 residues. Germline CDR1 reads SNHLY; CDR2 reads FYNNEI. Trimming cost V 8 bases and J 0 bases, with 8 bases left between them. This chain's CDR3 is CASGESSYNSPLHF. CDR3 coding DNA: TGTGCCAGCGGGGAAAGCTCCTATAATTCACCCCTCCACTTT.

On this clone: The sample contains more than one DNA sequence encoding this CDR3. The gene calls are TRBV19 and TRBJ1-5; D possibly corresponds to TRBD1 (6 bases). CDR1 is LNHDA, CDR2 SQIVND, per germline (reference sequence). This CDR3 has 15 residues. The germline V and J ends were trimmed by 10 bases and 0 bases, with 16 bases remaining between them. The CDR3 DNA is TGTGCCACCGTCAAGGGGGACTATAGCAATCAGCCCCAGCATTTT. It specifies CATVKGDYSNQPQHF.

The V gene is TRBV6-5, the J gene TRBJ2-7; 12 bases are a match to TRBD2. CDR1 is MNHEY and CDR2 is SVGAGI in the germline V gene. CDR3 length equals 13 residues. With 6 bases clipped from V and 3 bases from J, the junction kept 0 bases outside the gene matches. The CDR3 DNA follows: TGTGCCAGCAGGACTAGCGGGAGCTACGAGCAGTACTTC. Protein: CASRTSGSYEQYF.

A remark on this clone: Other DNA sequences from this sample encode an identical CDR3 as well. CDR3 residues: CASSVGGYEQYF. In nucleotides, the CDR3 is TGTGCCAGCAGTGTGGGGGGGTACGAGCAGTACTTC. The chain employs TRBV6-1 and TRBJ2-7; TRBD2 matches 7 bases. J gave up 4 bases and V 4 bases, and 1 base lay outside the gene matches. This CDR3 is built from 12 residues. Germline V gene data show CDR1 as MNHNS and CDR2 as SASEGT.

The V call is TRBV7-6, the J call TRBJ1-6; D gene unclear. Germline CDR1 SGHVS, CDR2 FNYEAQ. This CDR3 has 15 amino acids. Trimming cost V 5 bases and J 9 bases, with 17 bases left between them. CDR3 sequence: CASSPLGPRASPLHF. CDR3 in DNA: TGTGCCAGCAGCCCCCTCGGGCCACGCGCTTCACCCCTCCACTTT.

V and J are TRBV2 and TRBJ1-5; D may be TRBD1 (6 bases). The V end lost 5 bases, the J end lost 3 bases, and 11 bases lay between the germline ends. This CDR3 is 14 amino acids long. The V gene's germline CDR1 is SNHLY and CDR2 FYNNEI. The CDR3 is CASSSTGLNQPQHF. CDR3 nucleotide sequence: TGTGCCAGCAGTAGCACAGGGCTCAATCAGCCCCAGCATTTT.

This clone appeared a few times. DNA of the CDR3: TGTGCCAGCAGTTCCGCCGACAGGGCGGACACTGAAGCTTTCTTT. Protein product: CASSSADRADTEAFF. The chain employs TRBV28 and TRBJ1-1, with 7 bases lining up with TRBD1. Unmatched junction bases numbered 8, after V lost 4 bases and J lost 3 bases. The CDR3 has 15 residues. Germline CDR1 reads MDHEN; CDR2 reads SYDVKM.

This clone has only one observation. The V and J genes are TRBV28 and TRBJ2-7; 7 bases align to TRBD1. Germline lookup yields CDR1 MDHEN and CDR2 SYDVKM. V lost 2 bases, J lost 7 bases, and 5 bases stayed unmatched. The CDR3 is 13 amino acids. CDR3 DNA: TGTGCCAGCAGTTTACCCGCCAGGGGGGAGCAGTACTTC. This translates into CASSLPARGEQYF.

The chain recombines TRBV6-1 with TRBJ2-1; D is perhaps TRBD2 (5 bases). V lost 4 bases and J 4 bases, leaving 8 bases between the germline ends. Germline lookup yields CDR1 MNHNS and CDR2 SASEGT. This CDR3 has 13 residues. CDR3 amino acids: CASSAQRYNEQFF. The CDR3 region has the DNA TGTGCCAGCAGTGCACAGCGGTACAATGAGCAGTTCTTC.

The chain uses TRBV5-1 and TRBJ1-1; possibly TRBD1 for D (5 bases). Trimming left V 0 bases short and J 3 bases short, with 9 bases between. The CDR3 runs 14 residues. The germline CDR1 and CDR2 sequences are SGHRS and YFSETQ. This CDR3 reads CASSLGGADTEAFF. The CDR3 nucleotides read TGCGCCAGCAGCTTGGGGGGCGCAGACACTGAAGCTTTCTTT.

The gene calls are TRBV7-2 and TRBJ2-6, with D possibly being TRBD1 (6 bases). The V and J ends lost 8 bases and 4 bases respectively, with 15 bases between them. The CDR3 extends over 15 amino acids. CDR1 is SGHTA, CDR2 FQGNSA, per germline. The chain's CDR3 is CASGEGQPGANVLTF. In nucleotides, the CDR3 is TGTGCCAGCGGGGAAGGACAGCCCGGGGCCAACGTCCTGACTTTC.

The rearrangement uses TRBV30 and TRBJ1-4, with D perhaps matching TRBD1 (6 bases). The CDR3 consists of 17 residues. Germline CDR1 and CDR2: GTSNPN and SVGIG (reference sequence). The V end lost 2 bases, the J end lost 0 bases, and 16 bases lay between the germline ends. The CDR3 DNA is TGTGCCTGGAGTCTTGGGGGGCTCCCCGCAACTAATGAAAAACTGTTTTTT. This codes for CAWSLGGLPATNEKLFF.

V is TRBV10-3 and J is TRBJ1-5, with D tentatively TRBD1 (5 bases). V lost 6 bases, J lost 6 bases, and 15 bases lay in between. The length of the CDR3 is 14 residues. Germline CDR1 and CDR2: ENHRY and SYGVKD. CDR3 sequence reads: CAISQEGLGQPQHF. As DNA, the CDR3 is TGTGCCATCAGCCAAGAGGGGTTGGGTCAGCCCCAGCATTTT.

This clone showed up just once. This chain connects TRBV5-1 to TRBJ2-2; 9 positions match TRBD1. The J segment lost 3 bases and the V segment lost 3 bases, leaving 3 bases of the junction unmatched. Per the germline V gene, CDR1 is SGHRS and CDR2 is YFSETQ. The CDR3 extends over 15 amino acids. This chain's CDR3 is CASSSGQGYTGELFF. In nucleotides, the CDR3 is TGCGCCAGCAGCTCGGGACAGGGCTACACCGGGGAGCTGTTTTTT.

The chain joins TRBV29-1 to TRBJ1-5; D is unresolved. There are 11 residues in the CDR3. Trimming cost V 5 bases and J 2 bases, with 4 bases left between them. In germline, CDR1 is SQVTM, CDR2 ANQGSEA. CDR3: CSVLGNQPQHF. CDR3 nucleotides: TGCAGCGTTTTAGGCAATCAGCCCCAGCATTTT.

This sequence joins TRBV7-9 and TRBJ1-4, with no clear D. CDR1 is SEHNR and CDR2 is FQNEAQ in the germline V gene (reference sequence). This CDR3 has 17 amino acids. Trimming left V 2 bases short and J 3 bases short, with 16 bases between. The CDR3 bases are TGTGCCAGCAGCTTATACGGAGTCGGGGAGGCTAATGAAAAACTGTTTTTT. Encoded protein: CASSLYGVGEANEKLFF.

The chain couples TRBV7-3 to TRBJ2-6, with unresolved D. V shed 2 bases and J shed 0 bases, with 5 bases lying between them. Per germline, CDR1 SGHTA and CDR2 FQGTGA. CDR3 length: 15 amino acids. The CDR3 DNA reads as TGTGCCAGCAGCTTAGCACACTCTGGGGCCAACGTCCTGACTTTC. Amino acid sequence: CASSLAHSGANVLTF.